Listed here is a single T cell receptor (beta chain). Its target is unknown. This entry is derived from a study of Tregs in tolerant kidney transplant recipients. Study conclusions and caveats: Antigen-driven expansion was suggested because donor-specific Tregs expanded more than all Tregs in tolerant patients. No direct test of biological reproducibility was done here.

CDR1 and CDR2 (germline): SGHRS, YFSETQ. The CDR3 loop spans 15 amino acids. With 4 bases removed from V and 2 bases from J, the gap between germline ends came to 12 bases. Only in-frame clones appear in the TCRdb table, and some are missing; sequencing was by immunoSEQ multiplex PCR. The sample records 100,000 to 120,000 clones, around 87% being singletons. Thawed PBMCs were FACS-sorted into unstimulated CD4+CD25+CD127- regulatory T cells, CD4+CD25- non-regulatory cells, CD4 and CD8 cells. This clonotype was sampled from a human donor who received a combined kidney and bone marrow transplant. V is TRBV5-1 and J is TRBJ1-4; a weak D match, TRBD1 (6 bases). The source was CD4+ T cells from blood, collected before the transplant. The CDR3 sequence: CASSLRGPTNEKLFF. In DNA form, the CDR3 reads TGCGCCAGCAGCCTCAGGGGACCGACTAATGAAAAACTGTTTTTT.